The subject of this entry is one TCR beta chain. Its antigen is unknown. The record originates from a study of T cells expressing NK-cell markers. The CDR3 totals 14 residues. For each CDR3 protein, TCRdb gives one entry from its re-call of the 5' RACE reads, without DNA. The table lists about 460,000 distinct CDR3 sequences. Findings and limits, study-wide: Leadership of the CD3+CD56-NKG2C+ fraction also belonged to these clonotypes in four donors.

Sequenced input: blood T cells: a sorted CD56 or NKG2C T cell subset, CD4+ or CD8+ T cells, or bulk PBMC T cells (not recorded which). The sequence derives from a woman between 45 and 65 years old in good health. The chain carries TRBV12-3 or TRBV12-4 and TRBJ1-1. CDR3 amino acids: CASSLRRRGTEAFF.